These 27 T cell receptor beta chains were all obtained from the same sample, sequenced in a study of cytomegalovirus exposure and HLA in healthy donors. The study ran its PCR with 60 Vbeta and 13 Jbeta primers. The method was immunoSEQ multiplex PCR; TCRdb's version includes in-frame clones alone and lacks a portion of them. The sample lists over 100,000 clones, about 80% occurring once. Sequenced sample: PBMCs. The receptors were gathered from a woman between 45 and 60 years old in good health and CMV-seropositive.

The rearrangement joins TRBV6-7 to TRBJ2-1, with 7 bases identical to TRBD2. TRBV6-7 is identified as an open reading frame with a role that is uncertain. V gave up 0 bases and J gave up 15 bases; unmatched junction bases: 5. The CDR3 covers 12 residues. CDR3 DNA sequence: TGTGCCAGCAGTTACTCGCCCCGCGGGGGGTTCTTC. This sequence encodes CASSYSPRGGFF.

The V call is TRBV15, the J call TRBJ2-1; D is possibly TRBD2 (6 bases). Germline CDR1 reads LNHNV; CDR2 reads YYDKDF (reference sequence). V was shortened by 6 bases and J by 4 bases, with 16 bases between the two germline ends. The CDR3 covers 15 residues. CDR3 protein: CATSVRAGWYNEQFF. CDR3 sequence (DNA): TGTGCCACCAGTGTCCGGGCGGGATGGTACAATGAGCAGTTCTTC.

CDR3 in amino acids: CASSVNPRNSPLHF. DNA of the CDR3: TGTGCCAGCAGCGTAAACCCGAGGAATTCACCCCTCCACTTT. The V gene is TRBV9, the J gene TRBJ1-6; no firm D call. The length of the CDR3 is 14 residues. Germline V gives CDR1 SGDLS, CDR2 YYNGEE. V was shortened by 1 base and J by 7 bases, with 9 bases between the two germline ends.

The chain has TRBV7-2 and TRBJ1-2, with 9 positions matching TRBD1. Germline V gene data show CDR1 as SGHTA and CDR2 as FQGNSA. The CDR3 sequence is 15 residues long. Trimming cost V 1 base and J 2 bases; bases outside gene matches: 2. CDR3 sequence: CASSLGDRENYGYTF. The DNA for the CDR3 is TGTGCCAGCAGCTTAGGGGACAGGGAGAACTATGGCTACACCTTC.

This CDR3 is CASSEYTDIGKLFF. The CDR3 nucleotides read TGTGCCAGCAGCGAGTACACGGACATAGGAAAACTGTTTTTT. V gene TRBV5-8 combines with J gene TRBJ1-4, with D possibly TRBD1 on 5 matching bases. The CDR3 runs to 14 residues. V was pared by 4 bases and J by 10 bases, with 17 bases between. The germline CDR1 and CDR2 sequences are SGHTS and YDEGEE.

This sequence joins TRBV5-6 and TRBJ2-4, with 8 positions matching TRBD1. J gave up 2 bases and V 1 base, and 5 bases lay outside the gene matches. Germline V gene lookup returns CDR1 SGHDT and CDR2 YYEEEE. The CDR3 is 16 residues long. The CDR3 DNA reads as TGTGCCAGCAGCTTGCGGCAGGGGGCGACCAAAAACATTCAGTACTTC. Amino acids: CASSLRQGATKNIQYF. Combining the CDR3 with reference TRBV5-6 and TRBJ2-4 gives the whole variable domain DAGVTQSPTHLIKTRGQQVTLRCSPKSGHDTVSWYQQALGQGPQFIFQYYEEEERQRGNFPDRFSGHQFPNYSSELNVNALLLGDSALYLCASSLRQGATKNIQYFGAGTRLSVL.

The CDR3 here is CASSVYRGSYEQYF. The CDR3 DNA follows: TGTGCCAGCAGCGTATACAGGGGATCCTACGAGCAGTACTTC. The chain carries TRBV4-2 and TRBJ2-7; 7 bases are a match to TRBD1. The trim removed 5 bases at V and 1 base at J, leaving 5 bases unmatched. The CDR3 extends over 14 amino acids. Per germline, CDR1 LGHNA and CDR2 YNFKEQ.

This clone has more than one count but fewer than ten. An end of the junction differs from the germline gene, which may be a read error. The chain has TRBV7-9 and TRBJ2-5, with 11 bases that match TRBD2. Germline values: CDR1 SEHNR, CDR2 FQNEAQ (reference sequence). This CDR3 region has 16 residues. The CDR3 region has the DNA TGTTCCAGCAGCTTAGGGTTAGCGGGAGGGCCGGAGACCCAGTACTTC. Protein: CSSSLGLAGGPETQYF. Full variable domain (outside the CDR3, taken from reference TRBV7-9 and TRBJ2-5): DTGVSQNPRHKITKRGQNVTFRCDPISEHNRLYWYRQTLGQGPEFLTYFQNEAQLEKSRLLSDRFSAERPKGSFSTLEIQRTEQGDSAMYLCSSSLGLAGGPETQYFGPGTRLLVL.

Written as DNA, the CDR3 is TGTGCCAGCAGGAGTCAGGGGGTTAGAACCGGGGAGCTGTTTTTT. Translated, it gives CASRSQGVRTGELFF. V usage is TRBV7-8 and J usage is TRBJ2-2, with 7 bases lining up with TRBD1. There are 15 residues in the CDR3. Per germline, CDR1 SGHVS and CDR2 FQNEAQ. With 6 bases clipped from V and 5 bases from J, the junction kept 9 bases outside the gene matches.

CDR3 in amino acids: CASSINRISYGYTF. The CDR3 coding sequence is TGTGCCAGTAGTATAAACAGGATCTCCTATGGCTACACCTTC. The chain joins TRBV19 to TRBJ1-2; a weak D match, TRBD1 (5 bases). Deletions cut 2 bases from V and 4 bases from J, with 11 bases between. Germline CDR1 is LNHDA and CDR2 is SQIVND (reference sequence). The CDR3 consists of 14 residues.

This clone has just one count. The chain carries TRBV27 and TRBJ2-5, with D perhaps TRBD1 (6 bases). Germline values: CDR1 MNHEY, CDR2 SMNVEV (reference sequence). Trimming pared 2 bases from V and 5 bases from J, leaving 6 bases between. The CDR3 is 12 amino acids. The CDR3 region has the DNA TGTGCCAGCAGTTTACAGGGGGAGACCCAGTACTTC. This gives the protein CASSLQGETQYF.

A remark on this clone: Sequence at one end of the junction differs from germline and may be a read error. This chain uses TRBV7-7 with TRBJ2-5; a weak D match, TRBD2 (5 bases). Germline V CDR1 and CDR2: SSHAT, FNYEAQ (reference sequence). The CDR3 consists of 15 residues. CDR3 sequence: CASSLNGEPGETQYF. CDR3 nucleotide sequence: TGTGCTAGCAGCTTAAACGGGGAGCCCGGGGAGACCCAGTACTTC.

The V and J genes are TRBV10-3 and TRBJ2-5; 12 bases map to TRBD2. Germline V CDR1 and CDR2: ENHRY, SYGVKD. The CDR3 totals 15 residues. V shed 4 bases, J shed 11 bases, and the junction held 11 bases outside the gene matches. CDR3 loop: CAISGTSGRTLEQYF. The CDR3 nucleotides read TGTGCCATCAGTGGTACTAGCGGGAGGACTTTGGAGCAGTACTTC.

J is TRBJ2-3 and V is TRBV5-6, with D possibly being TRBD2 (6 bases). The CDR3 sequence is 16 residues long. The V end lost 2 bases, the J end lost 2 bases, and 15 bases lay between the germline ends. Looked up from germline, CDR1 is SGHDT and CDR2 is YYEEEE. The CDR3 is CASSFWGVEYTDTQYF. Written as DNA, the CDR3 is TGTGCCAGCAGCTTCTGGGGGGTAGAGTACACAGATACGCAGTATTTT. The full variable domain, its missing parts supplied by reference TRBV5-6 and TRBJ2-3, is DAGVTQSPTHLIKTRGQQVTLRCSPKSGHDTVSWYQQALGQGPQFIFQYYEEEERQRGNFPDRFSGHQFPNYSSELNVNALLLGDSALYLCASSFWGVEYTDTQYFGPGTRLTVL.

The V and J genes are TRBV7-8 and TRBJ2-3; 7 bases align to TRBD2. Per germline, CDR1 SGHVS and CDR2 FQNEAQ. This CDR3 contains 16 residues. The V and J ends lost 5 bases and 3 bases, in that order; junction bases with no gene match: 11. The CDR3: CASSARLANQTDTQYF. The CDR3 region has the DNA TGTGCCAGCAGCGCCCGACTAGCAAATCAAACAGATACGCAGTATTTT.

This sequence joins TRBV7-2 and TRBJ1-3; tentative D call: TRBD1 (5 bases). The CDR3 runs 15 residues. Germline V lookup: CDR1 SGHTA, CDR2 FQGNSA. Trimming took off 1 base at V and 4 bases at J, with 11 bases between the two ends. CDR3 sequence reads: CASSLGWQGGNTIYF. CDR3 nucleotide sequence: TGTGCCAGCAGCTTAGGATGGCAGGGCGGAAACACCATATATTTT.

A word on this clone: Additional DNA sequences in this sample encode the identical CDR3. This sequence joins TRBV4-2 and TRBJ2-5, with 10 bases matching TRBD2. CDR1 and CDR2 (germline): LGHNA, YNFKEQ. The CDR3 loop spans 15 amino acids. The junction had 1 base not matched to a gene; V was cut back by 1 base and J by 2 bases. The CDR3 is CASSQGTSGQETQYF. The DNA of the CDR3 is TGTGCCAGCAGCCAAGGGACTAGCGGACAAGAGACCCAGTACTTC.

The chain has TRBV9 and TRBJ2-2; D might be TRBD1 (6 bases). The V gene's germline CDR1 is SGDLS and CDR2 YYNGEE. CDR3 size: 14 residues. V was trimmed by 3 bases and J by 9 bases, leaving 15 bases between them. The CDR3 region is CASSADTQGRELFF. CDR3 in DNA: TGTGCCAGCAGCGCCGACACTCAGGGGAGGGAGCTGTTTTTT.

The CDR3: CASSSVTGDPYGYTF. The DNA of the CDR3 is TGTGCCAGCAGTTCGGTCACAGGGGATCCCTATGGCTACACCTTC. The rearrangement links TRBV27 to TRBJ1-2, with 7 bases that match TRBD1. Germline CDR1 reads MNHEY; CDR2 reads SMNVEV (reference sequence). CDR3 length: 15 amino acids. V lost 4 bases and J lost 4; bases outside the gene matches: 9.

This clone was detected once. V and J are TRBV10-3 and TRBJ2-1, with no clear D. Germline CDR1 ENHRY, CDR2 SYGVKD. Deletions cut 2 bases from V and 8 bases from J, with 7 bases between. The CDR3 spans 12 residues. The CDR3 here is CAISERSDEQFF. The CDR3 DNA sequence: TGTGCCATCAGTGAGCGGAGTGATGAGCAGTTCTTC.

This clone turned up a few times. The V gene is TRBV2, the J gene TRBJ1-1, with D uncertain. CDR1 is SNHLY and CDR2 is FYNNEI in the germline V gene. Trimming took 7 bases from V and 8 from J, leaving 20 bases between them. The CDR3 length is 14 residues. In nucleotides, the CDR3 is TGTGCCAGCATTTACCTTTACGCCACGGGGGAAGCTTTCTTT. Residues: CASIYLYATGEAFF.

J is TRBJ2-5 and V is TRBV7-3; 7 bases fit TRBD1. Germline CDR1 reads SGHTA; CDR2 reads FQGTGA. V was pared by 5 bases and J by 5 bases, with 8 bases of the junction left unmatched. CDR3 length: 14 residues. The DNA for the CDR3 is TGTGCCAGCAGCCCGACAGGGAGAGGGGAGACCCAGTACTTC. This gives the protein CASSPTGRGETQYF.

This clone showed up just a few times. The V gene is TRBV18, the J gene TRBJ1-5, with D possibly being TRBD1 (6 bases). The CDR3 runs to 15 residues. Germline V gene lookup returns CDR1 KGHSH and CDR2 LQKENI. Trimming took off 0 bases at V and 5 bases at J, with 11 bases between the two ends. The CDR3 DNA reads as TGTGCCAGCTCACCACCGGGACAAGGGGATCAGCCCCAGCATTTT. Amino acid sequence: CASSPPGQGDQPQHF. The full variable domain, completed using reference TRBV18 and TRBJ1-5, is NAGVMQNPRHLVRRRGQEARLRCSPMKGHSHVYWYRQLPEEGLKFMVYLQKENIIDESGMPKERFSAEFPKEGPSILRIQQVVRGDSAAYFCASSPPGQGDQPQHFGDGTRLSIL.

The sample holds a few counts of this clone. The chain recombines TRBV6-5 with TRBJ2-3; a possible D gene is TRBD2 (5 bases). V was cut by 6 bases and J by 8 bases, with 12 bases left in between. Looked up from germline, CDR1 is MNHEY and CDR2 is SVGAGI. CDR3 length: 12 amino acids. Here the CDR3 DNA reads TGTGCCAGCAGGGACTTTCTCGGTACGCAGTATTTT. Its translation: CASRDFLGTQYF.

The chain has TRBV13 and TRBJ2-7, with TRBD1 matching 8 bases. The CDR3 has 16 residues. After removal of 3 bases from V and 5 bases from J, the junction contained 12 bases not matched to a gene. Germline-derived CDR1 and CDR2 are PRHDT and FYEKMQ (reference sequence). The CDR3 bases are TGTGCCAGCAGCTTTGACGCCGGGACAGGAGAGGACGAGCAGTACTTC. Protein: CASSFDAGTGEDEQYF.

The V gene is TRBV7-9, the J gene TRBJ2-3; TRBD1 agrees at 9 bases. From germline, CDR1 is SEHNR and CDR2 FQNEAQ (reference sequence). Trimming at V came to 5 bases and at J to 2 bases, leaving 5 bases not matched to a gene. The CDR3 extends over 15 amino acids. The CDR3: CASSRGQGDTDTQYF. The CDR3 DNA is TGTGCCAGCAGCCGGGGACAGGGAGACACAGATACGCAGTATTTT.

Concerning this clone: Other DNA sequences in the sample encode the same CDR3. The chain joins TRBV2 to TRBJ2-3, with TRBD1 as a possible D gene (5 bases). CDR3 size: 15 residues. V was pared by 7 bases and J by 3 bases, with 17 bases between. From germline, CDR1 is SNHLY and CDR2 FYNNEI. The CDR3 reads CASTGAGLPTDTQYF. CDR3 DNA: TGTGCCAGCACTGGGGCAGGGCTACCGACAGATACGCAGTATTTT.